The source of this TCR beta chain is a study of glioma-infiltrating T cells after dendritic cell vaccination. General observations from the study: Estimated pretreatment TIL content predicted outcome after dendritic cell vaccination.

In regard to this clone: The antigen remains unidentified.

Time point of the sample: after dendritic cell vaccination, including at tumor progression/relapse. Selection required adequate fresh-frozen tumor tissue plus more than two years' survival data. The length of the CDR3 is 13 residues. In germline, CDR1 is MNHEY, CDR2 SVGAGI. V dropped 5 bases and J dropped 5; count of bases not matched to a gene: 5. Assay: immunoSEQ multiplex PCR; the TCRdb copy retains only in-frame clones and omits some. The table shows 20,000 to 30,000 clones, with about nine tenths occurring only once. The J gene is TRBJ1-2, the V gene TRBV6-5; 7 bases fit TRBD1. The receptor was derived from a human donor with glioblastoma. The sequences come from blood, collected after dendritic cell vaccination. The CDR3 loop reads CASSTLTGYGYTF. CDR3 sequence (DNA): TGTGCCAGCAGTACCTTGACAGGGTATGGCTACACCTTC.